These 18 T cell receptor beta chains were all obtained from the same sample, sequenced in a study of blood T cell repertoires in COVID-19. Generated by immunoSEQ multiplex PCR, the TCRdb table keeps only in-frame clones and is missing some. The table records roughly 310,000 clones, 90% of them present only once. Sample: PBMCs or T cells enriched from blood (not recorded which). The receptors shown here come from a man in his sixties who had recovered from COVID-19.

This chain's CDR3 is CASGFQLGVESTDTQYF. The CDR3 coding sequence is TGTGCTAGTGGTTTTCAGTTGGGCGTCGAAAGCACAGATACGCAGTATTTT. This rearrangement joins TRBV12-5 to TRBJ2-3; D uncertain. Germline V CDR1 and CDR2: LGHNT, FRNRAP. CDR3 size: 17 residues. V lost 3 bases and J lost 0, with 16 bases in between.

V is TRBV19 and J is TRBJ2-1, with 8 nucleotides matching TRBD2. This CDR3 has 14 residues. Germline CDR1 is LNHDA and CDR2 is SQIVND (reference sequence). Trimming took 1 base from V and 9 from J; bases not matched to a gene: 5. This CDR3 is CASSIAGGAIEQFF. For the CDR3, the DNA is TGTGCCAGTAGTATAGCGGGAGGGGCTATTGAGCAGTTCTTC.

CDR3 sequence reads: CASSTGDMNTEAFF. As DNA, the CDR3 is TGTGCCAGTAGTACAGGGGACATGAACACTGAAGCTTTCTTT. This chain uses TRBV19 with TRBJ1-1, with a weak D call TRBD1 (6 bases). The CDR3 consists of 14 residues. Germline values: CDR1 LNHDA, CDR2 SQIVND (reference sequence). Trimming left V 4 bases short and J 0 bases short, with 9 bases between.

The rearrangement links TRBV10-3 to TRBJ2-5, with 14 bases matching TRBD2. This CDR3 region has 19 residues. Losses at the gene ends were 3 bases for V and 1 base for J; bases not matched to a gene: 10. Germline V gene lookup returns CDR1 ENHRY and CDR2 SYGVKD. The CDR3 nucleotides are TGTGCCATCAGTGACCGCGGACTAGCGGGGGGCATACTCCAAGAGACCCAGTACTTC. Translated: CAISDRGLAGGILQETQYF.

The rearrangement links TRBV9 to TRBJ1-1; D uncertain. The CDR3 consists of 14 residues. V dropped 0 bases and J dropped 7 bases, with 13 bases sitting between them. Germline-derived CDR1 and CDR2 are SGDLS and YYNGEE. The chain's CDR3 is CASSVVEGSSEAFF. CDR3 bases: TGTGCCAGCAGCGTAGTGGAGGGATCCAGTGAAGCTTTCTTT.

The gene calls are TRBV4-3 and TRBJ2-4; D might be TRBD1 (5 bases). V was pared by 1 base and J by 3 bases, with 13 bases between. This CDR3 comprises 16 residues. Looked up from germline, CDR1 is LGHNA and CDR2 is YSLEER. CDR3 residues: CASSQGARVDKNIQYF. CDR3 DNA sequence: TGCGCCAGCAGCCAAGGTGCCAGGGTGGACAAAAACATTCAGTACTTC.

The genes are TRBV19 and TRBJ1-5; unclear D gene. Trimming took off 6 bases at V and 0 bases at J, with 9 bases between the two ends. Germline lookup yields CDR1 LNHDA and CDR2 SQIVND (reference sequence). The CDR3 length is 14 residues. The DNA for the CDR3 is TGTGCCAGTAGGCAGGCCTATAGCAATCAGCCCCAGCATTTT. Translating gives CASRQAYSNQPQHF.

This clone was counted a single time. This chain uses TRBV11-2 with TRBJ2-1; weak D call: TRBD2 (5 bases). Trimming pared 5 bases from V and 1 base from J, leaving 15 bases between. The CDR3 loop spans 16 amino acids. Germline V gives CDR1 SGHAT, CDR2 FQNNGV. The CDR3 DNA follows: TGTGCCAGCAGCCCCCCCCCACTAGGGTCCTACAATGAGCAGTTCTTC. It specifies CASSPPPLGSYNEQFF. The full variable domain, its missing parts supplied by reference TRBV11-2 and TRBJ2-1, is EAGVAQSPRYKIIEKRQSVAFWCNPISGHATLYWYQQILGQGPKLLIQFQNNGVVDDSQLPKDRFSAERLKGVDSTLKIQPAKLEDSAVYLCASSPPPLGSYNEQFFGPGTRLTVL.

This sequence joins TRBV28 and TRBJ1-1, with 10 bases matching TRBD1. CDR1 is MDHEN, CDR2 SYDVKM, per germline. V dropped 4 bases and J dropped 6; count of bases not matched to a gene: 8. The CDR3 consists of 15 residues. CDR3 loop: CASSSTGTGDAEAFF. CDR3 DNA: TGTGCCAGCAGTTCCACCGGGACAGGGGACGCTGAAGCTTTCTTT.

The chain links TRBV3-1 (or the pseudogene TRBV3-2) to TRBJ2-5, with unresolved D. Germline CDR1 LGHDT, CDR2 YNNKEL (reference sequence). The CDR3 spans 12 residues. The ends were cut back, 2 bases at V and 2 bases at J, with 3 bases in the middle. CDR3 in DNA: TGTGCCAGCAGCCAACTTCAAGAGACCCAGTACTTC. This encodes CASSQLQETQYF.

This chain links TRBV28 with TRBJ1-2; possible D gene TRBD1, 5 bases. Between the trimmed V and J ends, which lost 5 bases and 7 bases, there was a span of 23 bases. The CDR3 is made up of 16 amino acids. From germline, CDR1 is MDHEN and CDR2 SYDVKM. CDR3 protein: CASSTRLPGTQGGYTF. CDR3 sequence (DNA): TGTGCCAGCAGTACCAGACTTCCCGGGACTCAGGGTGGCTACACCTTC.

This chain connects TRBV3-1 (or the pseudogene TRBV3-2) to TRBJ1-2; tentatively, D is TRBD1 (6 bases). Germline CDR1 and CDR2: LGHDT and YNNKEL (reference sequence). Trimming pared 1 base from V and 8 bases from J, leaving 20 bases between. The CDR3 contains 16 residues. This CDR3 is CASSQGPLQGSRGYTF. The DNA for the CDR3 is TGTGCCAGCAGCCAAGGCCCCTTACAGGGTTCTCGGGGCTACACCTTC.

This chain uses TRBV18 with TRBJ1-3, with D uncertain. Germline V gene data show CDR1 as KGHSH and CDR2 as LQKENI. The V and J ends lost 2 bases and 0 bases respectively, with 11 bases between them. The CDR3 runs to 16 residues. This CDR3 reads CASSPKSGSSGNTIYF. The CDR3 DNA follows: TGTGCCAGCTCACCAAAGAGCGGTAGCTCTGGAAACACCATATATTTT.

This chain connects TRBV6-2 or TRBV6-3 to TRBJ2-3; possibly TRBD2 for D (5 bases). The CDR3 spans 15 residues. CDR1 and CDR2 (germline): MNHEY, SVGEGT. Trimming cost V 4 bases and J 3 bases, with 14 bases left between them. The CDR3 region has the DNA TGTGCCAGCAGTTTGAGAAGGGAGCGGACAGATACGCAGTATTTT. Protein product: CASSLRRERTDTQYF.

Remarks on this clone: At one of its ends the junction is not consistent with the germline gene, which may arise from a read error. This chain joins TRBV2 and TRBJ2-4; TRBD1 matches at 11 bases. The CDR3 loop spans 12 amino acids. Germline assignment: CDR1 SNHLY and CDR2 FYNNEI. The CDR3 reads CASSEGEDRGLF. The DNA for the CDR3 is TGTGCCAGCAGTGAAGGGGAGGACAGGGGGCTGTTC.

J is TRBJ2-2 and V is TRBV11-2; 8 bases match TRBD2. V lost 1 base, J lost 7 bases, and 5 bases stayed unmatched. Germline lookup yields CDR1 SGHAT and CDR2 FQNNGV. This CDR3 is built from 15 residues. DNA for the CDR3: TGTGCCAGCAGCTTAGGGGCGGGAGGTGGCGGGGAGCTGTTTTTT. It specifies CASSLGAGGGGELFF.

The CDR3 reads CAWTSGSTDTQYF. CDR3 nucleotides: TGTGCCTGGACTAGCGGGAGCACAGATACGCAGTATTTT. The chain carries TRBV30 and TRBJ2-3, with 8 bases fitting TRBD2. The CDR3 has 13 residues. Germline-derived CDR1 and CDR2 are GTSNPN and SVGIG (reference sequence). V lost 4 bases to trimming and J lost 0 bases; unmatched junction nucleotides: 0.

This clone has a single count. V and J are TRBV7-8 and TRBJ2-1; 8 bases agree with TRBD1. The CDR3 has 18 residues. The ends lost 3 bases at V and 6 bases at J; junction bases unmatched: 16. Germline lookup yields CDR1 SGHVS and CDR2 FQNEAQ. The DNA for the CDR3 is TGTGCCAGCAGCTTCACAGGGGGTTCAGGGGGGCTCATCAATGAGCAGTTCTTC. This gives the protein CASSFTGGSGGLINEQFF.